This TCR beta chain was sequenced in a study of blood T cells in healthy people across ages. This clonotype was observed many times. PCR was performed a second time for roughly 6 to 12 cycles using a sample-barcoded 5' primer and a J-beta primer mix. With 12 random nucleotides, a template-switch adaptor tagged each individual cDNA molecule. Every sample gave at least 3 million paired-end reads containing CDR3. TCRdb re-called the 5' RACE reads with MiXCR, one entry per CDR3 protein. The sample carries just under 900,000 distinct CDR3 sequences, around 30% recorded once. The V and J ends lost 0 bases and 2 bases respectively, with 8 bases between them. The germline V gene has CDR1 SGHTA and CDR2 FQGNSA. This CDR3 is 16 amino acids long. Peripheral blood, about 10 milliliters per donor, was collected.

The chain employs TRBV7-2 and TRBJ2-6; D not resolved. The sample consisted of blood. The source is a woman of 80 years or more in good health. The CDR3, as DNA: TGTGCCAGCAGCTTAGCCCGGGTGGCTGGGGCCAACGTCCTGACTTTC. This translates into CASSLARVAGANVLTF.